This T cell receptor beta chain was retrieved from a study of blood T cell repertoires in COVID-19. Germline CDR1 and CDR2: SNHLY and FYNNEI. This CDR3 has 13 residues. V lost 6 bases to trimming and J lost 2 bases; unmatched junction nucleotides: 3. Authors' methods: Amplification with reference gene primers provided the estimates of nucleated cell counts. The repertoire was sequenced with immunoSEQ multiplex PCR; TCRdb's copy has only in-frame clones and lacks some. V and J calls plus clone size are reproduced from that table; the DNA served to infer D and trimming. The sample holds about 15,000 clones; approximately 88% are singletons and the top ten take about 9%.

This chain joins TRBV2 and TRBJ2-5; 7 bases match TRBD1. Sequencing was performed on peripheral blood. The clonotype originates from a human donor in a cohort sampled during active COVID-19. CDR3 bases: TGTGCCAGCAGCCGGGACAGACAAGAGACCCAGTACTTC. Its translation: CASSRDRQETQYF.